The subject of this entry is one TCR beta chain. The ends were cut back, 1 base at V and 0 bases at J, with 4 bases in the middle. Germline V CDR1 and CDR2: MNHNS, SASEGT. The CDR3 contains 14 residues. Enrolled during active infection, Seattle patients were then followed longitudinally. The data belong to a study of blood T cell repertoires in COVID-19. Across the study: Material from acute and convalescent COVID-19 was sourced from the United States, Italy and Spain. The analysed material was cDNA or gDNA that came from T cells, B-cell-depleted T cells, or PBMCs.

Authors' methods: Estimation of nucleated cell counts relied on the amplification of reference gene primers. The assay was immunoSEQ multiplex PCR, and TCRdb's table has in-frame clones only and misses some. That table supplies the V and J calls and clone size; D and trimming were determined from the DNA. The table records about 270,000 clones, more than 85% of them present only once. The chain uses TRBV6-1 and TRBJ1-3, with D hard to call. What was sequenced was peripheral blood. The TCR originated in a person aged 18 to 29 with COVID-19, enrolled during active disease. This CDR3 is CASSEGDSGNTIYF. CDR3 bases: TGTGCCAGCAGTGAAGGAGACTCTGGAAACACCATATATTTT.